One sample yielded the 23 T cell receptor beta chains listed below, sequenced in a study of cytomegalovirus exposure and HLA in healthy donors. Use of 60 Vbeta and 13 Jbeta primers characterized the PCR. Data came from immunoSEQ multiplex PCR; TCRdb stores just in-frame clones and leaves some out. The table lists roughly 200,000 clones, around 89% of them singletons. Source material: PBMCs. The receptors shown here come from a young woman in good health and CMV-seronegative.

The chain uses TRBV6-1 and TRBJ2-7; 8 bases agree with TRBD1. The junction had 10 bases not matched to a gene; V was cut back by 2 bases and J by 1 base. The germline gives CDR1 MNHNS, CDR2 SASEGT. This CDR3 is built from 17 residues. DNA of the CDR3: TGTGCCAGCAGTGAAACGTGGGGGACAGGATTATCCTACGAGCAGTACTTC. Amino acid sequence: CASSETWGTGLSYEQYF.

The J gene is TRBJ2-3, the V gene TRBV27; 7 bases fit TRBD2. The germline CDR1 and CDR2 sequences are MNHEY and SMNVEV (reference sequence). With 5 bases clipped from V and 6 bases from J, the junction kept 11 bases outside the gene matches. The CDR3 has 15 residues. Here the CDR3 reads CASSLIGRTSDTQYF. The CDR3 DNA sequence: TGTGCCAGCAGTCTGATCGGGAGGACCTCGGATACGCAGTATTTT.

Written as DNA, the CDR3 is TGCAGCGTTGAAAGAGGGAGCTATGGCTACACCTTC. Its protein product is CSVERGSYGYTF. This chain joins TRBV29-1 and TRBJ1-2; D is uncertain. Germline V gene sequence: CDR1 SQVTM, CDR2 ANQGSEA. V was pared by 2 bases and J by 4 bases, with 8 bases between. CDR3 size: 12 residues.

The CDR3 bases are TGTGCCAGCAGCTTAGAGCGGGGAACCTACGAGCAGTACTTC. It yields the protein CASSLERGTYEQYF. The rearrangement links TRBV7-2 to TRBJ2-5; the match to TRBD2 covers 7 bases. The tail of the sequence fits TRBJ2-7 better, so the J call may be wrong. This CDR3 has 14 amino acids. Germline CDR1 and CDR2: SGHTA and FQGNSA.

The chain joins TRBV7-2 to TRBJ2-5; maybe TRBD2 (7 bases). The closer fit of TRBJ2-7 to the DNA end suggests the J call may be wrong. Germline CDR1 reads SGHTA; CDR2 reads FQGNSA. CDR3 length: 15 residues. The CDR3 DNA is TGTGCCAGCGACCTGGGGGGCGGGGGTTATTACGAGCAGTACTTC. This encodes CASDLGGGGYYEQYF.

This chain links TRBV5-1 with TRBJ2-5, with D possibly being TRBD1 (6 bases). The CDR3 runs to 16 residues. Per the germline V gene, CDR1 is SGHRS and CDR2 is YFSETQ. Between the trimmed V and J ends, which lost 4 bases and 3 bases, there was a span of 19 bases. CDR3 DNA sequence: TGCGCCAGCAGCGTGATCCCCGGGACACGAAAAGAGACCCAGTACTTC. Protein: CASSVIPGTRKETQYF.

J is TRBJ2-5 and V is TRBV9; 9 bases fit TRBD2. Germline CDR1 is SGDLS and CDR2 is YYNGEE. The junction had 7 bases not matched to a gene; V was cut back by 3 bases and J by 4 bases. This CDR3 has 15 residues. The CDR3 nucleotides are TGTGCCAGCAGCGAGGCTAGCGGGACTGGAGAGACCCAGTACTTC. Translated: CASSEASGTGETQYF. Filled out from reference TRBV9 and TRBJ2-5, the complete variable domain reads DSGVTQTPKHLITATGQRVTLRCSPRSGDLSVYWYQQSLDQGLQFLIQYYNGEERAKGNILERFSAQQFPDLHSELNLSSLELGDSALYFCASSEASGTGETQYFGPGTRLLVL.

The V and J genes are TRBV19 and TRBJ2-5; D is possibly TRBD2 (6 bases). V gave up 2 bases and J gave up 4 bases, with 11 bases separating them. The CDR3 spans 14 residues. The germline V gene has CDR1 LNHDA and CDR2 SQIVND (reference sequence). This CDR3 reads CASSIRGLTETQYF. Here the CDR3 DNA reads TGTGCCAGTAGTATACGGGGACTTACAGAGACCCAGTACTTC. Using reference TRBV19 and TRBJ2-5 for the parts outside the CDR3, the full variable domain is DGGITQSPKYLFRKEGQNVTLSCEQNLNHDAMYWYRQDPGQGLRLIYYSQIVNDFQKGDIAEGYSVSREKKESFPLTVTSAQKNPTAFYLCASSIRGLTETQYFGPGTRLLVL.

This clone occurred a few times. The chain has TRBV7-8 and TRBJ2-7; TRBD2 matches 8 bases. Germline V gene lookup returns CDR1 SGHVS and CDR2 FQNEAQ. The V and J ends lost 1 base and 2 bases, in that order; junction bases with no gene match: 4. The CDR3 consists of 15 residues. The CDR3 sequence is CASSLVVAGTYEQYF. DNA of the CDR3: TGTGCCAGCAGCTTAGTTGTAGCGGGAACCTACGAGCAGTACTTC.

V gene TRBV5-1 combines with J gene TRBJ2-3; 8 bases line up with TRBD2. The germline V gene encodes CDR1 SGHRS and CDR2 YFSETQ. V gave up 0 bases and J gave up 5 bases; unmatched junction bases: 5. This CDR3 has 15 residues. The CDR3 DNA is TGCGCCAGCAGCTTGGCCGGGAGGGCCCTAGATACGCAGTATTTT. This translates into CASSLAGRALDTQYF.

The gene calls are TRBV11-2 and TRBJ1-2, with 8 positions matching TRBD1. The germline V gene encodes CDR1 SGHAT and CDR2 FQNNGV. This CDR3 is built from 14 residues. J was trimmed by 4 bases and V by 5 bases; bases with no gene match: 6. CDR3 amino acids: CASSATTGAYGYTF. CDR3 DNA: TGTGCCAGCAGCGCAACGACAGGGGCCTATGGCTACACCTTC.

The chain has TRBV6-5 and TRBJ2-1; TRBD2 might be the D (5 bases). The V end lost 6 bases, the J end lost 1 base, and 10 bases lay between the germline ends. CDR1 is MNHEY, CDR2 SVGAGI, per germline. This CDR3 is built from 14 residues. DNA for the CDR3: TGTGCCAGCAGCATCCGGGGATCCTACAATGAGCAGTTCTTC. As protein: CASSIRGSYNEQFF.

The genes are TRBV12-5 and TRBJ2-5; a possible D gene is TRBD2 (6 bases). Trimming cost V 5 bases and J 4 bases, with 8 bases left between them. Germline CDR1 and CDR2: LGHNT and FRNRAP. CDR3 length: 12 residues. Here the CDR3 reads CASGRRGETQYF. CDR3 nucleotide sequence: TGTGCTAGTGGTCGGAGGGGAGAGACCCAGTACTTC.

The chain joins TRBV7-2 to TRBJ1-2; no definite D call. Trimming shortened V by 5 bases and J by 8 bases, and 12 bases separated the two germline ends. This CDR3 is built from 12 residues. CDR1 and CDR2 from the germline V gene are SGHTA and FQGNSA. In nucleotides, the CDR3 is TGTGCCAGCAGCCGCTACACCGGGGGCTACACCTTC. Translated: CASSRYTGGYTF.

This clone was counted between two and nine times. The CDR3: CASTLAGDTEAFF. The DNA of the CDR3 is TGTGCCAGTACCCTCGCAGGGGACACTGAAGCTTTCTTT. The chain couples TRBV11-2 to TRBJ1-1; weak D call: TRBD1 (6 bases). This CDR3 spans 13 amino acids. Germline CDR1 SGHAT, CDR2 FQNNGV. Trimming shortened V by 9 bases and J by 3 bases, and 14 bases separated the two germline ends. The full variable domain, with the rest looked up from reference TRBV11-2 and TRBJ1-1, is EAGVAQSPRYKIIEKRQSVAFWCNPISGHATLYWYQQILGQGPKLLIQFQNNGVVDDSQLPKDRFSAERLKGVDSTLKIQPAKLEDSAVYLCASTLAGDTEAFFGQGTRLTVV.

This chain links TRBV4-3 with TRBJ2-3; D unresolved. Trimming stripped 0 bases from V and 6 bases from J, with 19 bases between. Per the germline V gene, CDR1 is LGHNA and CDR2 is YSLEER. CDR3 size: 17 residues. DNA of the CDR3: TGCGCCAGCAGCCAAGATATAACTTTTTCTATCGGGGATACGCAGTATTTT. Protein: CASSQDITFSIGDTQYF.

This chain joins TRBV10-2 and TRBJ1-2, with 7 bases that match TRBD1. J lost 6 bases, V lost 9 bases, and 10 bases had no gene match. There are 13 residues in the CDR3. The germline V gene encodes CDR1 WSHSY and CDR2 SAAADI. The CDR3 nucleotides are TGCGCCAGTAATACAGGGGAGGCAGATGGCTACACCTTC. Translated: CASNTGEADGYTF.

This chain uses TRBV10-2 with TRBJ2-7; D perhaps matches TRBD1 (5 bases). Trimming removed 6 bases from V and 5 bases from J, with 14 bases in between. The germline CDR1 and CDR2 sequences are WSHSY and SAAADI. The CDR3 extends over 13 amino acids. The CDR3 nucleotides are TGCGCCAGCAGGAGAGTAGGGGCTCACGAGCAGTACTTC. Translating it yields CASRRVGAHEQYF.

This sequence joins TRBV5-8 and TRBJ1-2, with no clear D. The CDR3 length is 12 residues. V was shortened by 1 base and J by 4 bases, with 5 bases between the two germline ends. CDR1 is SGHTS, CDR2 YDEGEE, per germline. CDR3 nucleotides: TGTGCCAGCAGCTTGACAGTCTATGGCTACACCTTC. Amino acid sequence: CASSLTVYGYTF.

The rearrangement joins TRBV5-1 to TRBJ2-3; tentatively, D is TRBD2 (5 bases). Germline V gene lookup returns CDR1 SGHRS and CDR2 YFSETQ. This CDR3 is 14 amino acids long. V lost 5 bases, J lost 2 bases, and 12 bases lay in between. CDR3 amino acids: CASSLGSTTDTQYF. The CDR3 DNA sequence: TGCGCCAGCAGTCTGGGGAGCACCACAGATACGCAGTATTTT. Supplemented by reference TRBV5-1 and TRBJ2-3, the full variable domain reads KAGVTQTPRYLIKTRGQQVTLSCSPISGHRSVSWYQQTPGQGLQFLFEYFSETQRNKGNFPGRFSGRQFSNSRSEMNVSTLELGDSALYLCASSLGSTTDTQYFGPGTRLTVL.

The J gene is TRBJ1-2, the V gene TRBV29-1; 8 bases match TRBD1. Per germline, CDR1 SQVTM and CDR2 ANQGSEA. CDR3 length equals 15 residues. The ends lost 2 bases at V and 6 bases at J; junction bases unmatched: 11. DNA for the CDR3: TGCAGCGTTGAACTCCCCGACAGGGGACCCCATGGCTACACCTTC. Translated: CSVELPDRGPHGYTF.

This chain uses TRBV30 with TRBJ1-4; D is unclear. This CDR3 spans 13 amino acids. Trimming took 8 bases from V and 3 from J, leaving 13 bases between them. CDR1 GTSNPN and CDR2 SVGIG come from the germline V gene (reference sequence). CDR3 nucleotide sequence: TGTGCCGGTCTGACTCGAGCTAATGAAAAACTGTTTTTT. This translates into CAGLTRANEKLFF.

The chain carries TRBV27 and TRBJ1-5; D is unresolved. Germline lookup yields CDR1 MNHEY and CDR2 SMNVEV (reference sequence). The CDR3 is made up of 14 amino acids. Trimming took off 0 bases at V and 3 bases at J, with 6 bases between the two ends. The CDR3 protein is CASSLSPVNQPQHF. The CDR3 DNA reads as TGTGCCAGCAGTTTATCTCCAGTCAATCAGCCCCAGCATTTT.